The 5 T cell receptor beta chains below all came from one sample that was sequenced in a study of shared clonotypes between healthy human individuals. Here immunoSEQ multiplex PCR was the method, and the copy in TCRdb shows in-frame clones only, minus some. Among around 88,000 clones listed, over 60% were seen once. Sequenced sample: memory CD8+ T cells sorted from blood. The sample's subset: CD45RO+ cells pooled with CCR7-negative TemRA cells. The source is a man aged 30-40 years in good health.

The gene calls are TRBV5-4 and TRBJ1-2, with no clear D. V was trimmed by 3 bases and J by 6 bases, leaving 6 bases between them. The V gene's germline CDR1 is SGHNT and CDR2 YYREEE (reference sequence). The CDR3 covers 11 residues. CDR3 bases: TGTGCCAGCAGCTCGAGGGATGGCTACACCTTC. Its translation: CASSSRDGYTF.

This chain joins TRBV18 and TRBJ2-7, with D perhaps TRBD2 (6 bases). The CDR3 runs to 14 residues. V gave up 5 bases and J gave up 2 bases, with 13 bases separating them. From germline, CDR1 is KGHSH and CDR2 LQKENI. CDR3 sequence reads: CASSTGLLTYEQYF. DNA of the CDR3: TGTGCCAGCTCAACGGGACTTCTAACCTACGAGCAGTACTTC.

This clone appeared a single time. This may arise from a read error, as a much more abundant clone is one base away. The chain joins TRBV28 to TRBJ2-7; D is ambiguous. V was pared by 10 bases and J by 2 bases, with 21 bases between. The CDR3 is 15 amino acids. The germline V gene encodes CDR1 MDHEN and CDR2 SYDVKM. The CDR3 region has the DNA TGTGCCATCGAAACGGAGAGGTGGAGCCCCTACGAGCAGTACTTC. Amino acid sequence: CAIETERWSPYEQYF.

The chain is built from TRBV5-4 and TRBJ2-3, with unresolved D. Trimming left V 4 bases short and J 6 bases short, with 9 bases between. The CDR3 extends over 12 amino acids. The germline CDR1 and CDR2 sequences are SGHNT and YYREEE (reference sequence). The CDR3 DNA reads TGTGCCAGCAGCCCCCAAATGGATACGCAGTATTTT. This codes for CASSPQMDTQYF.

This chain's CDR3 is CASSPDRLRLNEQFF. The CDR3 DNA reads TGTGCCAGCAGCCCCGATAGACTCAGACTCAATGAGCAGTTCTTC. The V and J genes are TRBV7-8 and TRBJ2-1; D call uncertain. With 5 bases removed from V and 6 bases from J, the gap between germline ends came to 17 bases. CDR3 length: 15 residues. Germline V CDR1 and CDR2: SGHVS, FQNEAQ. Using reference TRBV7-8 and TRBJ2-1 for the parts outside the CDR3, the full variable domain is GAGVSQSPRYKVAKRGQDVALRCDPISGHVSLFWYQQALGQGPEFLTYFQNEAQLDKSGLPSDRFFAERPEGSVSTLKIQRTQQEDSAVYLCASSPDRLRLNEQFFGPGTRLTVL.